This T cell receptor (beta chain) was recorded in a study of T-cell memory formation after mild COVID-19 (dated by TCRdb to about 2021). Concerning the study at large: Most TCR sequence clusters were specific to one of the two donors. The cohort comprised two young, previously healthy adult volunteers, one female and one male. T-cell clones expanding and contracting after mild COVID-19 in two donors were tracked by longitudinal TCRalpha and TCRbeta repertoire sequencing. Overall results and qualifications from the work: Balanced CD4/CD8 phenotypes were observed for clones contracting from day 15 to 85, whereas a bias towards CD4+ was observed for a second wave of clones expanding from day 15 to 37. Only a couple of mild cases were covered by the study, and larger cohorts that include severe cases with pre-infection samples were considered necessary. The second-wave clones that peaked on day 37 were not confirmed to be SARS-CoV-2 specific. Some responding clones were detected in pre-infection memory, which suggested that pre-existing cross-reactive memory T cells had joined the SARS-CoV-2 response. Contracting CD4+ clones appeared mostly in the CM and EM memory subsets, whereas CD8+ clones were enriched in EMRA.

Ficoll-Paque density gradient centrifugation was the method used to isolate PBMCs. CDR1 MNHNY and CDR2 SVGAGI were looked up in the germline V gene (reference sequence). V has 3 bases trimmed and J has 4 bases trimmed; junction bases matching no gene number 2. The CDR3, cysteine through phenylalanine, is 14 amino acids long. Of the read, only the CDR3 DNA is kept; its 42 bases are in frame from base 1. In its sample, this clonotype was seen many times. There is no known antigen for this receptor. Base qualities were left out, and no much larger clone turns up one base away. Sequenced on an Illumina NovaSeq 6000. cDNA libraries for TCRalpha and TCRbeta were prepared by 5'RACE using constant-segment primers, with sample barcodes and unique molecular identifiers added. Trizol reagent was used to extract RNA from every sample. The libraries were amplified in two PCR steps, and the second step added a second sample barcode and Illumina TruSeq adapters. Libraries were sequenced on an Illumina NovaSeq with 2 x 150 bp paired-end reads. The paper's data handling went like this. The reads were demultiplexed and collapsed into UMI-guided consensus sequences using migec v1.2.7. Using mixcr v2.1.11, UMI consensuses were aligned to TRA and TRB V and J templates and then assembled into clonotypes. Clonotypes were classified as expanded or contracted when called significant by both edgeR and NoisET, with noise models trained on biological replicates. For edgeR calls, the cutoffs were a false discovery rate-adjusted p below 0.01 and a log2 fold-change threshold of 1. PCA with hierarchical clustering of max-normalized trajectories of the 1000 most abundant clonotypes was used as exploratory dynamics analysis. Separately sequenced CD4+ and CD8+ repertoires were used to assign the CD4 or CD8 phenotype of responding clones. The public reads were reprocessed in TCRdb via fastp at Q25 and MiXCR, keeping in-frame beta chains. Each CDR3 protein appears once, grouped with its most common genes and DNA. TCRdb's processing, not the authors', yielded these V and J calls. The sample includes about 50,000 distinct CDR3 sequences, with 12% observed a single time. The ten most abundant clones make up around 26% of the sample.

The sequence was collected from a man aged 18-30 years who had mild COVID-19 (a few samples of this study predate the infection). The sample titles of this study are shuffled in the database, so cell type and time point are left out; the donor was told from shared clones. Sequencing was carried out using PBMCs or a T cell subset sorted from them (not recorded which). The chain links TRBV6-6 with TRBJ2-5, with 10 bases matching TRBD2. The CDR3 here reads CASSYSGGSETQYF. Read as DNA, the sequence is TGTGCCAGCAGTTATAGCGGGGGGTCAGAGACCCAGTACTTC.